The 8 T cell receptor beta chains given below trace back to one sample, sequenced in a study of tumor and adjacent non-tumor tissue in lung cancer. Three rounds of nested PCR, following a modified ARM-PCR protocol, produced the TCRbeta library. TCRdb reprocessed the multiplex PCR reads via MiXCR and lists one record per CDR3 protein. The sample has 60,000 to 85,000 distinct CDR3 sequences; approximately 73% are singletons. This sample's RNA came from whole unsorted tissue. The normal lung tissue was taken more than 3 cm from the tumor edge. Input material: distant non-tumor lung tissue. All receptors come from a man aged 60-69 years with non-small cell lung cancer.

Points on this clonotype: Compared with germline, one end of the junction differs, possibly owing to a read error. The rearrangement uses TRBV12-3 or TRBV12-4 and TRBJ2-7; 8 bases line up with TRBD1. CDR3 length equals 14 residues. Written as DNA, the CDR3 is TGTGCTAGCAGTCCCGGAACAGGGGGTCTCAAGCAGTACTTC. Translated, it gives CASSPGTGGLKQYF.

Notes on this clonotype: A junction boundary mismatches the germline segment, possibly from a read error. CDR3 DNA: TGTGCCAGCAGCCATACAGGGGGTAGGGACGAGCAGTACTTT. Its translation is CASSHTGGRDEQYF. The V call is TRBV4-2, the J call TRBJ2-7; 8 nucleotides line up with TRBD1. CDR3 length equals 14 residues. Germline V gene lookup returns CDR1 LGHNA and CDR2 YNFKEQ.

The chain recombines TRBV13 with TRBJ2-1, with 9 positions matching TRBD2. The ends lost 3 bases at V and 16 bases at J; junction bases unmatched: 16. The CDR3 is 15 amino acids. Germline CDR1 is PRHDT and CDR2 is FYEKMQ (reference sequence). CDR3 sequence: CASSLRTSAWNEEFF. CDR3 coding DNA: TGTGCCAGCAGCTTGCGGACTAGCGCCTGGAATGAGGAATTCTTC. Full variable domain (rest looked up from reference TRBV13 and TRBJ2-1): AAGVIQSPRHLIKEKRETATLKCYPIPRHDTVYWYQQGPGQDPQFLISFYEKMQSDKGSIPDRFSAQQFSDYHSELNMSSLELGDSALYFCASSLRTSAWNEEFFGPGTRLTVL.

The chain has TRBV6-5 and TRBJ1-6; unclear D gene. The V gene lost 0 bases and the J gene lost 8 bases, with 5 bases spanning the gap. CDR3 length: 13 amino acids. Germline values: CDR1 MNHEY, CDR2 SVGAGI. The CDR3 DNA follows: TGTGCCAGCAGTTACTCGAACGATTCACCCCTCCACTTT. Encoded protein: CASSYSNDSPLHF.

This clonotype came up once. The V and J genes are TRBV5-4 and TRBJ2-5, with 15 bases lining up with TRBD2. Germline trimming cut 4 bases from V and 11 bases from J; bases unmatched to any gene: 12. Germline V gene lookup returns CDR1 SGHNT and CDR2 YYREEE (reference sequence). This CDR3 is built from 16 residues. This chain's CDR3 is CASSPGTSGRRDTQYF. The DNA for the CDR3 is TGTGCCAGCAGCCCTGGGACTAGCGGGAGGAGGGATACTCAGTACTTC.

In the case of this clonotype: Since the CDR3 does not end with the conserved phenylalanine or tryptophan, this likely comes from a read error. The chain has TRBV10-2 and TRBJ1-5; no reliable D call. Germline V gene sequence: CDR1 WSHSY, CDR2 SAAADI. The CDR3 contains 13 residues. CDR3 protein: CASSVQINQPQHS. As DNA, the CDR3 is TGCGCCAGCAGTGTACAGATCAATCAACCCCAGCATTCT.

The rearrangement joins TRBV19 to TRBJ2-7; weak D call: TRBD2 (5 bases). Germline V gene lookup returns CDR1 LNHDA and CDR2 SQIVND (reference sequence). CDR3 size: 14 residues. Deletions cut 3 bases from V and 0 bases from J, with 9 bases between. The CDR3 bases are TGTGCCAGTAGTATCCGGGGAACCTCCTACGAGCAGTACTTC. This gives the protein CASSIRGTSYEQYF.

The chain employs TRBV19 and TRBJ1-1; D might be TRBD1 (5 bases). Trimming pared 3 bases from V and 11 bases from J, leaving 10 bases between. Germline lookup yields CDR1 LNHDA and CDR2 SQIVND (reference sequence). This CDR3 is 11 amino acids long. CDR3: CASSIGRAAFF. The DNA for the CDR3 is TGTGCCAGTAGTATCGGCAGGGCCGCTTTCTTT.